These 26 T cell receptor beta chains originate from one sample sequenced in a study of T cells in Graves' hyperthyroidism and ophthalmopathy. Amplified TCR beta CDR3 regions derived from RNA transcripts. When the TCR CDR3 underwent first-round RT-PCR, the HTBI primer set was used. From the multiplex PCR reads, TCRdb called clonotypes with MiXCR, one entry per CDR3 protein. The table lists more than 550,000 distinct CDR3 sequences, 45% of them singletons. The sample was peripheral blood or thyroid tissue (not recorded which). All receptors derive from an adult man with Graves' disease, either hyperthyroidism or ophthalmopathy (not recorded which).

This clonotype has a handful of counts. The CDR3 loop is CASSISGAMNTEAFF. The CDR3 DNA is TGTGCCAGTAGTATATCCGGGGCTATGAACACTGAAGCTTTCTTT. This chain connects TRBV19 to TRBJ1-1, with D perhaps TRBD1 (5 bases). Germline assignment: CDR1 LNHDA and CDR2 SQIVND (reference sequence). This CDR3 has 15 amino acids. V shed 2 bases and J shed 0 bases, with 10 bases lying between them. The full variable domain, with the rest looked up from reference TRBV19 and TRBJ1-1, is DGGITQSPKYLFRKEGQNVTLSCEQNLNHDAMYWYRQDPGQGLRLIYYSQIVNDFQKGDIAEGYSVSREKKESFPLTVTSAQKNPTAFYLCASSISGAMNTEAFFGQGTRLTVV.

Points on this clonotype: Since a much larger clone is just one base distant, this may be a read error. The V and J genes are TRBV5-1 and TRBJ1-2; D may be TRBD1 (6 bases). The CDR3 has 15 amino acids. V was cut by 4 bases and J by 8 bases, with 21 bases left in between. The germline V gene has CDR1 SGHRS and CDR2 YFSETQ. This chain's CDR3 is CASSQAPGHTFGYTF. Here the CDR3 DNA reads TGCGCCAGCAGCCAAGCGCCGGGACATACCTTCGGCTACACCTTC.

In regard to this clonotype: Sequence at one end of the junction differs from germline and may be a read error. This chain connects TRBV5-1 to TRBJ2-5; D perhaps matches TRBD1 (5 bases). The CDR3 has 14 amino acids. In germline, CDR1 is SGHRS, CDR2 YFSETQ. The DNA for the CDR3 is TGCGCCAGCAGCTTGACAGACAGTCAAGAGACCCAGTGCTTC. It encodes CASSLTDSQETQCF.

Regarding this clonotype: A much larger clone lies a single base off, so this may be a read error. The chain uses TRBV10-3 and TRBJ1-2; D unclear. V shed 5 bases and J shed 6 bases, with 7 bases lying between them. The CDR3 covers 11 residues. Germline-derived CDR1 and CDR2 are ENHRY and SYGVKD. CDR3 sequence: CAISLTNGYTF. The CDR3 DNA reads TGTGCCATCAGTTTAACGAATGGCTACACCTTC.

This chain links TRBV25-1 with TRBJ1-6, with 9 bases matching TRBD1. The CDR3 totals 16 residues. Trimming at V came to 11 bases and at J to 9 bases, leaving 17 bases not matched to a gene. Germline V CDR1 and CDR2: MGHDK, SYGVNS. The chain's CDR3 is CAWRRQGGPQGSPLHF. CDR3 bases: TGTGCCTGGAGACGACAGGGGGGACCCCAGGGTTCACCCCTCCACTTT.

This clonotype was counted only a few times. The V call is TRBV20-1, the J call TRBJ2-7; unclear D gene. This CDR3 has 13 amino acids. V was clipped by 0 bases and J by 4 bases, with 10 bases between them. Germline CDR1 reads DFQATT; CDR2 reads SNEGSKA (reference sequence). The CDR3 region has the DNA TGCAGTGCTAGAGAAGCCGCTGGGTACGAGCAGTACTTC. Its protein is CSAREAAGYEQYF.

This clonotype was found once. The chain employs TRBV5-1 and TRBJ2-2, with 8 bases fitting TRBD2. Germline V gene sequence: CDR1 SGHRS, CDR2 YFSETQ. The CDR3 contains 16 residues. The trim removed 0 bases at V and 6 bases at J, leaving 7 bases unmatched. The CDR3 sequence: CASSLVGLGKAGELFF. The CDR3 nucleotides read TGCGCCAGCAGCTTGGTGGGACTAGGGAAGGCCGGGGAGCTGTTTTTT. The complete variable domain, with remaining parts taken from reference TRBV5-1 and TRBJ2-2, reads KAGVTQTPRYLIKTRGQQVTLSCSPISGHRSVSWYQQTPGQGLQFLFEYFSETQRNKGNFPGRFSGRQFSNSRSEMNVSTLELGDSALYLCASSLVGLGKAGELFFGEGSRLTVL.

V and J are TRBV7-9 and TRBJ2-7; 8 bases align to TRBD1. Germline V lookup: CDR1 SEHNR, CDR2 FQNEAQ (reference sequence). The CDR3 has 15 residues. Germline trimming cut 5 bases from V and 0 bases from J; bases unmatched to any gene: 6. Here the CDR3 reads CASSRTGQDSYEQYF. As DNA, the CDR3 is TGTGCCAGCAGCCGGACGGGACAGGACTCCTACGAGCAGTACTTC.

J is TRBJ2-7 and V is TRBV7-8, with D unresolved. Germline CDR1 is SGHVS and CDR2 is FQNEAQ. Trimming shortened V by 1 base and J by 3 bases, and 13 bases separated the two germline ends. The CDR3 has 15 amino acids. This CDR3 is CASSLGPRTVYEQYF. CDR3 bases: TGTGCCAGCAGCTTAGGTCCAAGAACTGTCTACGAGCAGTACTTC.

This clonotype was observed a single time. The genes are TRBV5-6 and TRBJ2-7; 9 nucleotides agree with TRBD2. J gave up 2 bases and V 4 bases, and 10 bases lay outside the gene matches. CDR3 length equals 16 residues. Germline loops: CDR1 SGHDT, CDR2 YYEEEE. In DNA, the CDR3 is TGTGCCAGCAGCCAAGAACTAGCGGGCACTCCCTACGAGCAGTACTTC. Protein sequence: CASSQELAGTPYEQYF.

With respect to this clonotype: One junction end does not reproduce the germline sequence, and a read error may be involved. The chain has TRBV7-2 and TRBJ1-5; D is ambiguous. CDR3 size: 17 residues. CDR1 SGHTA and CDR2 FQGNSA come from the germline V gene. The CDR3 sequence is CASSLALTDYSNQPQHF. As DNA, the CDR3 is TGTGCCAGCAGTTTAGCGCTCACAGACTATAGCAATCAGCCCCAGCATTTT.

This clonotype was observed a few times. The V call is TRBV7-8, the J call TRBJ1-2; TRBD1 matches at 9 bases. With V trimmed by 5 bases and J by 4 bases, 5 bases remained unmatched. The CDR3 has 14 residues. CDR1 and CDR2 (germline): SGHVS, FQNEAQ. Here the CDR3 reads CASSTGQGPYGYTF. The CDR3 DNA reads TGTGCCAGCAGCACGGGACAGGGACCCTATGGCTACACCTTC.

The sample holds many counts of this clonotype. The chain couples TRBV5-8 to TRBJ1-2; no definite D call. CDR3 length: 16 amino acids. Germline loops: CDR1 SGHTS, CDR2 YDEGEE. The germline V and J ends were trimmed by 1 base and 2 bases, with 15 bases remaining between them. CDR3 sequence reads: CASSLRQGLGNYGYTF. The CDR3 region has the DNA TGTGCCAGCAGCTTGCGACAAGGCCTTGGAAACTATGGCTACACCTTC.

This clonotype was detected only a few times. This chain connects TRBV6-9 to TRBJ1-5, with D tentatively TRBD1 (5 bases). Germline V gene lookup returns CDR1 MNHGY and CDR2 SVAAGI. V was trimmed by 6 bases and J by 7 bases, leaving 13 bases between them. This CDR3 region has 13 residues. The CDR3 DNA sequence: TGTGCCAGCAGGGGGCGAATCGAACAGCCCCAGCATTTT. It is translated as CASRGRIEQPQHF.

This clonotype has more than one count but fewer than ten. A much larger clone differs by one base, so this may be a read error. The rearrangement uses TRBV2 and TRBJ1-1; TRBD1 agrees at 9 bases. V was clipped by 7 bases and J by 4 bases; unmatched bases: 1. CDR3 length: 12 amino acids. Looked up from germline, CDR1 is SNHLY and CDR2 is FYNNEI. The CDR3 loop is CASMTGGTEAFF. CDR3 bases: TGTGCCAGCATGACAGGGGGCACTGAAGCTTTCTTT.

Remarks on this clonotype: One junction end disagrees with the germline gene, perhaps due to a read error. The J gene is TRBJ1-3, the V gene TRBV7-6; D is undetermined. The CDR3 contains 16 residues. Germline-derived CDR1 and CDR2 are SGHVS and FNYEAQ. CDR3 in amino acids: CASSQEPGAAGNTIYF. The CDR3 DNA is TGCGCCAGCAGCCAAGAACCGGGAGCGGCTGGAAACACCATATATTTT.

This clonotype was seen a handful of times. The V gene is TRBV12-3 or TRBV12-4, the J gene TRBJ1-1; D is unresolved. V dropped 4 bases and J dropped 11 bases, with 14 bases sitting between them. This CDR3 comprises 12 residues. Here the CDR3 DNA reads TGTGCCAGCAGTTACGAAGGGAAGAAGGCTTTCTTT. Translation gives CASSYEGKKAFF.

Only a few counts were recorded for this clonotype. The chain links TRBV12-3 or TRBV12-4 to TRBJ1-2; 8 nucleotides agree with TRBD1. This CDR3 has 14 residues. The junction had 4 bases not matched to a gene; V was cut back by 5 bases and J by 2 bases. CDR3 region: CASSRTGMNYGYTF. The CDR3 bases are TGTGCCAGCAGTCGGACAGGGATGAACTATGGCTACACCTTC.

This clonotype was seen ten or more times. V is TRBV24-1 and J is TRBJ2-5; the match to TRBD2 covers 9 bases. Germline CDR1 is KGHDR and CDR2 is SFDVKD. This CDR3 has 14 amino acids. J lost 4 bases, V lost 3 bases, and 2 bases had no gene match. DNA for the CDR3: TGTGCCACCAGTGATGTAGCGGGAGCAGAGACCCAGTACTTC. Amino acids: CATSDVAGAETQYF.

Ten or more counts support this clonotype. The chain couples TRBV5-1 to TRBJ1-4; D gene ambiguous. The CDR3 covers 16 residues. V was trimmed by 7 bases and J by 5 bases, leaving 21 bases between them. Germline V gene lookup returns CDR1 SGHRS and CDR2 YFSETQ. CDR3 region: CASQRSGGSVNEKLFF. The CDR3 DNA is TGCGCCAGCCAGCGCTCGGGAGGCAGCGTAAATGAAAAACTGTTTTTT. Supplemented by reference TRBV5-1 and TRBJ1-4, the full variable domain reads KAGVTQTPRYLIKTRGQQVTLSCSPISGHRSVSWYQQTPGQGLQFLFEYFSETQRNKGNFPGRFSGRQFSNSRSEMNVSTLELGDSALYLCASQRSGGSVNEKLFFGSGTQLSVL.

This clonotype is a singleton in its sample. The chain couples TRBV7-9 to TRBJ1-4; 9 positions agree with TRBD1. CDR1 and CDR2 (germline): SEHNR, FQNEAQ (reference sequence). The CDR3 is 15 residues long. Germline trimming cut 5 bases from V and 13 bases from J; bases unmatched to any gene: 14. In nucleotides, the CDR3 is TGTGCCAGCAGCCCTCGGGACAGGGCCGAGGGTGGACTGTTTTTT. It specifies CASSPRDRAEGGLFF. Full variable domain (outside the CDR3, taken from reference TRBV7-9 and TRBJ1-4): DTGVSQNPRHKITKRGQNVTFRCDPISEHNRLYWYRQTLGQGPEFLTYFQNEAQLEKSRLLSDRFSAERPKGSFSTLEIQRTEQGDSAMYLCASSPRDRAEGGLFFGSGTQLSVL.

The V call is TRBV20-1, the J call TRBJ1-1; D not certain. The germline V gene encodes CDR1 DFQATT and CDR2 SNEGSKA (reference sequence). V lost 5 bases, J lost 1 base, and 11 bases lay in between. This CDR3 has 13 residues. Here the CDR3 reads CSAPIFGNTEAFF. The DNA of the CDR3 is TGCAGTGCTCCTATTTTTGGGAACACTGAAGCTTTCTTT.

This sequence joins TRBV20-1 and TRBJ1-2, with 9 positions matching TRBD1. With 5 bases clipped from V and 3 bases from J, the junction kept 4 bases outside the gene matches. Germline V gives CDR1 DFQATT, CDR2 SNEGSKA (reference sequence). This CDR3 is 13 amino acids long. The CDR3 loop reads CSAGGQGYYGYTF. The CDR3 region has the DNA TGCAGTGCTGGAGGACAGGGGTACTATGGCTACACCTTC.

This clonotype has only a few counts. V gene TRBV19 combines with J gene TRBJ1-5, with no clear D. This CDR3 spans 12 amino acids. Germline V gene sequence: CDR1 LNHDA, CDR2 SQIVND (reference sequence). The ends were cut back, 5 bases at V and 4 bases at J, with 6 bases in the middle. The CDR3 nucleotides are TGTGCCAGTAGTCCCGTTAATCAGCCCCAGCATTTT. This encodes CASSPVNQPQHF.

This chain connects TRBV30 to TRBJ1-6; D not certain. V lost 3 bases to trimming and J lost 9 bases, with 12 bases between them. The CDR3 is 13 amino acids. Germline values: CDR1 GTSNPN, CDR2 SVGIG (reference sequence). The CDR3 protein is CAWSGEALSPLHF. CDR3 coding DNA: TGTGCCTGGAGCGGGGAGGCGCTTTCACCCCTCCACTTT.

This sequence joins TRBV10-3 and TRBJ1-5; D remains unclear. Germline assignment: CDR1 ENHRY and CDR2 SYGVKD. V was trimmed by 6 bases and J by 9 bases, leaving 15 bases between them. CDR3 length: 13 residues. DNA for the CDR3: TGTGCCATCAGGGCGATCGGCCGGGGGCCCCAGCATTTT. This gives the protein CAIRAIGRGPQHF.